What follows are 27 T cell receptor beta chains derived from one specimen sequenced in a study of cytomegalovirus exposure and HLA in healthy donors. The PCR made use of 60 Vbeta and 13 Jbeta primers. The assay was immunoSEQ multiplex PCR, and TCRdb's table has in-frame clones only and misses some. The sample consists of 100,000 to 150,000 clones, under 80% of them appearing once. Sequencing was performed on PBMCs. The receptors were gathered from a man aged 40-49 years in good health and CMV-seropositive.

This clone has a single count. J is TRBJ1-5 and V is TRBV7-9; 8 bases agree with TRBD1. The germline V gene has CDR1 SEHNR and CDR2 FQNEAQ (reference sequence). The V and J ends lost 3 bases and 9 bases, in that order; junction bases with no gene match: 1. The CDR3 runs 12 residues. CDR3 residues: CASSLGTGPQHF. CDR3 nucleotide sequence: TGTGCCAGCAGCTTGGGGACAGGGCCCCAGCATTTT.

This clone was observed a single time. The gene calls are TRBV29-1 and TRBJ2-3; D might be TRBD2 (5 bases). The CDR3 has 14 amino acids. V was trimmed by 1 base and J by 5 bases, leaving 13 bases between them. The germline CDR1 and CDR2 sequences are SQVTM and ANQGSEA. CDR3 in DNA: TGCAGCGTTGAAGTCGACGGTCGGGGAGATACGCAGTATTTT. This encodes CSVEVDGRGDTQYF.

This clone was seen only a few times. J is TRBJ1-2 and V is TRBV6-5; a possible D gene is TRBD1 (6 bases). Looked up from germline, CDR1 is MNHEY and CDR2 is SVGAGI. This CDR3 is built from 14 residues. The ends were cut back, 2 bases at V and 7 bases at J, with 14 bases in the middle. The CDR3 loop is CASSYDRIGVGYTF. CDR3 bases: TGTGCCAGCAGTTACGACAGGATAGGGGTTGGCTACACCTTC.

This chain links TRBV4-2 with TRBJ2-3; 9 nucleotides match TRBD1. With 4 bases clipped from V and 1 base from J, the junction kept 6 bases outside the gene matches. The V gene's germline CDR1 is LGHNA and CDR2 YNFKEQ. This CDR3 comprises 16 residues. DNA of the CDR3: TGTGCCAGCAGCCGAGGGGGGACAGGGCGCACAGATACGCAGTATTTT. This sequence encodes CASSRGGTGRTDTQYF.

V is TRBV7-2 and J is TRBJ2-1; D is possibly TRBD1 (6 bases). The CDR3 contains 12 residues. Germline V gene lookup returns CDR1 SGHTA and CDR2 FQGNSA. V was shortened by 6 bases and J by 14 bases, with 17 bases between the two germline ends. The CDR3: CASRPTPGEKFF. The CDR3 region has the DNA TGTGCCAGCAGACCCACACCAGGGGAAAAGTTCTTC.

On this clone itself: This CDR3 is also generated by other DNA sequences in the sample. The chain couples TRBV9 to TRBJ2-2; D not certain. The germline gives CDR1 SGDLS, CDR2 YYNGEE. Trimming shortened V by 3 bases and J by 3 bases, and 9 bases separated the two germline ends. This CDR3 region has 14 residues. This chain's CDR3 is CASSARSYTGELFF. The CDR3 region has the DNA TGTGCCAGCAGCGCCCGGTCCTACACCGGGGAGCTGTTTTTT.

This chain joins TRBV2 and TRBJ2-3, with 8 nucleotides matching TRBD1. J gave up 1 base and V 0 bases, and 6 bases lay outside the gene matches. The germline CDR1 and CDR2 sequences are SNHLY and FYNNEI. This CDR3 is built from 17 residues. The CDR3 bases are TGTGCCAGCAGTGAAGCGCCCACAGGGGGTCGCACAGATACGCAGTATTTT. Encoded protein: CASSEAPTGGRTDTQYF.

The CDR3 sequence: CASSDRGQGIHNEQFF. The DNA for the CDR3 is TGTGCCAGCAGTGACCGAGGCCAGGGGATTCACAATGAGCAGTTCTTC. V gene TRBV7-9 combines with J gene TRBJ2-1; D perhaps matches TRBD1 (6 bases). The germline V gene encodes CDR1 SEHNR and CDR2 FQNEAQ (reference sequence). V was clipped by 6 bases and J by 5 bases, with 20 bases between them. The CDR3 is 16 amino acids.

This clone showed up just once. This chain joins TRBV27 and TRBJ1-2; 10 nucleotides match TRBD1. CDR3 length: 17 amino acids. CDR1 is MNHEY, CDR2 SMNVEV, per germline (reference sequence). The J segment lost 0 bases and the V segment lost 3 bases, leaving 7 bases of the junction unmatched. CDR3 amino acids: CASSFLRTGGANYGYTF. The CDR3 nucleotides are TGTGCCAGCAGTTTCCTTAGGACAGGGGGAGCTAACTATGGCTACACCTTC.

The chain employs TRBV2 and TRBJ1-4, with 9 bases that match TRBD1. The CDR3 is 15 amino acids. The V gene's germline CDR1 is SNHLY and CDR2 FYNNEI. Germline trimming cut 6 bases from V and 7 bases from J; bases unmatched to any gene: 9. CDR3 sequence: CASRKNRDRAEKLFF. The CDR3 DNA reads as TGTGCCAGCAGAAAGAACCGGGACAGGGCTGAAAAACTGTTTTTT.

V usage is TRBV9 and J usage is TRBJ2-3, with TRBD1 matching 7 bases. Germline V gives CDR1 SGDLS, CDR2 YYNGEE. V gave up 0 bases and J gave up 0 bases; unmatched junction bases: 10. There are 18 residues in the CDR3. The CDR3 spells CASSVEGAGASSTDTQYF. The CDR3 DNA sequence: TGTGCCAGCAGCGTAGAGGGGGCAGGGGCCTCTAGCACAGATACGCAGTATTTT.

This clone was counted a single time. The V gene is TRBV27, the J gene TRBJ2-3, with 8 positions matching TRBD2. Germline V lookup: CDR1 MNHEY, CDR2 SMNVEV (reference sequence). V lost 6 bases and J lost 6; bases outside the gene matches: 14. This CDR3 contains 16 residues. In DNA form, the CDR3 reads TGTGCCAGCAGCACCACCGGGGGGGCGGCCGCCGATACGCAGTATTTT. Translated: CASSTTGGAAADTQYF.

The table lists this clone with a few counts. V usage is TRBV29-1 and J usage is TRBJ1-1, with 8 bases aligning to TRBD1. The V segment lost 7 bases and the J segment 4 bases; nucleotides outside the gene matches: 11. The germline gives CDR1 SQVTM, CDR2 ANQGSEA. This CDR3 has 14 residues. The CDR3 bases are TGCAGCGCACCGACAGGGGCACCGGGCACTGAAGCTTTCTTT. Translation: CSAPTGAPGTEAFF.

This rearrangement joins TRBV28 to TRBJ1-4; D call uncertain. V lost 2 bases and J lost 0, with 7 bases in between. The CDR3 runs 15 residues. CDR1 and CDR2 (germline): MDHEN, SYDVKM. CDR3 residues: CASSLVIATNEKLFF. Written as DNA, the CDR3 is TGTGCCAGCAGTTTAGTTATTGCAACTAATGAAAAACTGTTTTTT. Variable domain in full (rest from reference TRBV28 and TRBJ1-4): DVKVTQSSRYLVKRTGEKVFLECVQDMDHENMFWYRQDPGLGLRLIYFSYDVKMKEKGDIPEGYSVSREKKERFSLILESASTNQTSMYLCASSLVIATNEKLFFGSGTQLSVL.

This chain joins TRBV25-1 and TRBJ2-2; D unclear. Trimming pared 5 bases from V and 5 bases from J, leaving 12 bases between. This CDR3 has 14 amino acids. Germline V CDR1 and CDR2: MGHDK, SYGVNS. CDR3 sequence: CASSRGGGTGELFF. The DNA for the CDR3 is TGTGCCAGCAGTAGAGGTGGCGGTACCGGGGAGCTGTTTTTT.

The rearrangement links TRBV6-4 to TRBJ2-3, with 7 positions matching TRBD1. The V gene end was trimmed by 0 bases and the J gene end by 2 bases; junction bases not matched to a gene: 5. The germline V gene has CDR1 MRHNA and CDR2 SNTAGT. This CDR3 is built from 16 residues. DNA of the CDR3: TGTGCCAGCAGTGACTCAGTAGAGGGGGCCACAGATACGCAGTATTTT. Amino acids: CASSDSVEGATDTQYF.

The J gene is TRBJ2-7, the V gene TRBV19; tentative D call: TRBD2 (7 bases). V dropped 4 bases and J dropped 5 bases, with 21 bases sitting between them. The CDR3 length is 16 residues. CDR1 LNHDA and CDR2 SQIVND come from the germline V gene (reference sequence). CDR3 sequence reads: CASSKEGGAGVHEQYF. CDR3 bases: TGTGCCAGTAGTAAGGAGGGGGGTGCGGGAGTACACGAGCAGTACTTC.

V usage is TRBV9 and J usage is TRBJ1-2, with TRBD1 identical over 7 bases. The germline CDR1 and CDR2 sequences are SGDLS and YYNGEE. With V trimmed by 4 bases and J by 6 bases, 12 bases remained unmatched. The CDR3 sequence is 15 residues long. The CDR3 here is CASSSATLTGNGYTF. The CDR3 DNA is TGTGCCAGCAGCTCCGCTACTTTGACAGGGAATGGCTACACCTTC.

V is TRBV29-1 and J is TRBJ1-1, with 10 positions matching TRBD1. The J segment lost 0 bases and the V segment lost 6 bases, leaving 10 bases of the junction unmatched. Germline CDR1 and CDR2: SQVTM and ANQGSEA. This CDR3 is 16 amino acids long. The CDR3 here is CSVLIGQGVLNTEAFF. CDR3 in DNA: TGCAGCGTCCTTATTGGACAGGGGGTATTGAACACTGAAGCTTTCTTT.

The CDR3 reads CASSLRGISYEQYF. DNA of the CDR3: TGTGCCAGCAGCTTACGAGGCATCTCCTACGAGCAGTACTTC. The chain joins TRBV7-2 to TRBJ2-7; D is uncertain. In germline, CDR1 is SGHTA, CDR2 FQGNSA. The V end lost 2 bases, the J end lost 0 bases, and 8 bases lay between the germline ends. The CDR3 is 14 amino acids.

The chain links TRBV5-1 to TRBJ1-2; a weak D match, TRBD1 (6 bases). CDR1 SGHRS and CDR2 YFSETQ come from the germline V gene. The germline V and J ends were trimmed by 4 bases and 5 bases, with 21 bases remaining between them. The CDR3 is 16 amino acids. The chain's CDR3 is CASSPSTGTEGYGYTF. The DNA for the CDR3 is TGCGCCAGCAGCCCGTCAACAGGGACGGAAGGATATGGCTACACCTTC.

This clone has only one observation. The rearrangement uses TRBV4-1 and TRBJ2-7; 8 nucleotides match TRBD2. The CDR3 has 14 amino acids. J lost 7 bases, V lost 0 bases, and 5 bases had no gene match. CDR1 MGHRA and CDR2 YSYEKL come from the germline V gene. The CDR3 spells CASSQERTSREQYF. The CDR3 nucleotides read TGCGCCAGCAGCCAAGAAAGGACTAGCCGGGAGCAGTACTTC.

This clone was counted a few times. The genes are TRBV11-2 and TRBJ1-1; tentative D call: TRBD1 (5 bases). The CDR3 totals 13 residues. The germline V gene encodes CDR1 SGHAT and CDR2 FQNNGV. Trimming left V 1 base short and J 7 bases short, with 10 bases between. CDR3 in amino acids: CASSLGGRVEAFF. CDR3 DNA sequence: TGTGCCAGCAGCTTAGGGGGCAGGGTTGAAGCTTTCTTT. The whole variable domain, remainder taken from reference TRBV11-2 and TRBJ1-1, is EAGVAQSPRYKIIEKRQSVAFWCNPISGHATLYWYQQILGQGPKLLIQFQNNGVVDDSQLPKDRFSAERLKGVDSTLKIQPAKLEDSAVYLCASSLGGRVEAFFGQGTRLTVV.

The rearrangement links TRBV28 to TRBJ1-5; tentatively, D is TRBD1 (6 bases). The CDR3 contains 14 residues. V was trimmed by 5 bases and J by 6 bases, leaving 14 bases between them. The V gene's germline CDR1 is MDHEN and CDR2 SYDVKM. CDR3: CASSVQGSVQPQHF. DNA of the CDR3: TGTGCCAGCAGTGTACAGGGTTCGGTTCAGCCCCAGCATTTT.

The chain uses TRBV7-3 and TRBJ2-3, with D perhaps matching TRBD1 (6 bases). The germline V and J ends were trimmed by 6 bases and 3 bases, with 16 bases remaining between them. Germline lookup yields CDR1 SGHTA and CDR2 FQGTGA. CDR3 length equals 15 residues. This CDR3 is CASSPQGSSTDTQYF. The CDR3 nucleotides read TGTGCCAGCAGTCCACAGGGATCCAGTACAGATACGCAGTATTTT.

This clone has just a few counts. This chain connects TRBV27 to TRBJ1-5; a weak D match, TRBD1 (5 bases). The V end was cut by 2 bases, the J end by 7 bases, with 6 bases between. CDR3 length: 12 amino acids. Germline V CDR1 and CDR2: MNHEY, SMNVEV (reference sequence). CDR3 in DNA: TGTGCCAGCAGTTTACAGGGACAGCCCCAGCATTTT. The encoded protein is CASSLQGQPQHF.

In its sample, this clone ranks as medium-sized. This chain uses TRBV7-6 with TRBJ2-2; a possible D gene is TRBD2 (6 bases). V lost 3 bases and J 2 bases, leaving 13 bases between the germline ends. The germline V gene encodes CDR1 SGHVS and CDR2 FNYEAQ. This CDR3 has 16 residues. This chain's CDR3 is CASSFRSGLNTGELFF. The CDR3 coding sequence is TGTGCCAGCAGCTTCCGCAGCGGGTTAAACACCGGGGAGCTGTTTTTT.